These 30 T cell receptor beta chains originate from one sample sequenced in a study of graft-versus-host responses after intestinal transplantation. No antigen has been identified for these receptors. Clones were sequenced by immunoSEQ multiplex PCR, and TCRdb holds only the in-frame ones, with some missing. The table shows tens of thousands of clones, with roughly 90% occurring only once. The source was unstimulated CD8+ T cells sorted from spleen or lymph node cells, collected before intestinal transplant. These receptors originate from a human donor who received an intestinal transplant.

This chain links TRBV5-6 with TRBJ2-3; a possible D gene is TRBD1 (6 bases). The V end lost 0 bases, the J end lost 6 bases, and 11 bases lay between the germline ends. The CDR3 sequence is 14 residues long. CDR1 SGHDT and CDR2 YYEEEE come from the germline V gene. This CDR3 reads CASSLGQAWDTQYF. The CDR3 nucleotides are TGTGCCAGCAGCTTGGGACAGGCATGGGATACGCAGTATTTT.

The genes are TRBV6-4 and TRBJ2-7, with TRBD1 identical over 9 bases. After removal of 3 bases from V and 5 bases from J, the junction contained 5 bases not matched to a gene. In germline, CDR1 is MRHNA, CDR2 SNTAGT. There are 14 residues in the CDR3. The DNA of the CDR3 is TGTGCCAGCAGTGATCGGACAGGGGAACACGAGCAGTACTTC. Translating it yields CASSDRTGEHEQYF.

The count of this clone is one. The rearrangement joins TRBV9 to TRBJ2-1, with TRBD2 identical over 7 bases. The CDR3 contains 15 residues. Germline V gene data show CDR1 as SGDLS and CDR2 as YYNGEE. V trimming: 2 bases; J trimming: 2 bases; junction bases outside the gene matches: 4. CDR3 DNA sequence: TGTGCCAGCAGCGTTCAGCGGGAACCCTACAATGAGCAGTTCTTC. Its protein product is CASSVQREPYNEQFF.

This rearrangement joins TRBV12-1 to TRBJ2-7; the table's TRBD2 call for D was not verified on the DNA. TRBV12-1 is given as a pseudogene. The CDR3 runs to 15 residues. The CDR3 DNA is TGTGCCAGCTTACCTTCCGGGACTAGACGTCACGAGCAGTACTTC. Amino acids: CASLPSGTRRHEQYF.

The J gene is TRBJ2-7, the V gene TRBV27; D not certain. Trimming stripped 0 bases from V and 4 bases from J, with 7 bases between. This CDR3 is built from 13 residues. CDR1 MNHEY and CDR2 SMNVEV come from the germline V gene (reference sequence). The CDR3 bases are TGTGCCAGCAGTTTATCGCCAGGTTACGAGCAGTACTTC. It is translated as CASSLSPGYEQYF.

The V gene is TRBV28, the J gene TRBJ1-1; D is possibly TRBD1 (6 bases). V shed 3 bases and J shed 3 bases, with 8 bases lying between them. Germline V lookup: CDR1 MDHEN, CDR2 SYDVKM. This CDR3 is 13 amino acids long. The CDR3 loop reads CASSFNRDTEAFF. CDR3 nucleotides: TGTGCCAGCAGTTTTAACAGGGACACTGAAGCTTTCTTT.

J is TRBJ1-4 and V is TRBV19; D is unresolved. V was trimmed by 2 bases and J by 4 bases, leaving 8 bases between them. The germline V gene encodes CDR1 LNHDA and CDR2 SQIVND (reference sequence). This CDR3 has 14 residues. The CDR3 DNA follows: TGTGCCAGTAGTATAACCGGACTTAATGAAAAACTGTTTTTT. Residues: CASSITGLNEKLFF.

The rearrangement uses TRBV28 and TRBJ2-2; D uncertain. The germline V gene has CDR1 MDHEN and CDR2 SYDVKM. With 2 bases removed from V and 4 bases from J, the gap between germline ends came to 8 bases. The CDR3 has 14 amino acids. The CDR3 loop is CASSLSQFTGELFF. The CDR3 coding sequence is TGTGCCAGCAGTTTAAGTCAGTTCACCGGGGAGCTGTTTTTT. The full variable domain, with the rest looked up from reference TRBV28 and TRBJ2-2, is DVKVTQSSRYLVKRTGEKVFLECVQDMDHENMFWYRQDPGLGLRLIYFSYDVKMKEKGDIPEGYSVSREKKERFSLILESASTNQTSMYLCASSLSQFTGELFFGEGSRLTVL.

The J gene is TRBJ1-1, the V gene TRBV5-6; tentatively, D is TRBD1 (6 bases). V lost 3 bases, J lost 4 bases, and 13 bases lay in between. The CDR3 loop spans 14 amino acids. Looked up from germline, CDR1 is SGHDT and CDR2 is YYEEEE. CDR3 bases: TGTGCCAGCAGCTGGCCGGGACACCGCACTGAAGCTTTCTTT. It translates to CASSWPGHRTEAFF.

The chain has TRBV6-5 and TRBJ2-1, with 9 bases identical to TRBD2. The V gene's germline CDR1 is MNHEY and CDR2 SVGAGI. This CDR3 comprises 15 residues. V lost 0 bases and J lost 7; bases outside the gene matches: 4. The CDR3 DNA is TGTGCCAGCAGTTACTCAGGCGGGGGGGCTAATGAGCAGTTCTTC. Translating gives CASSYSGGGANEQFF.

The chain employs TRBV7-9 and TRBJ1-5, with unresolved D. Germline CDR1 and CDR2: SEHNR and FQNEAQ (reference sequence). V was shortened by 6 bases and J by 0 bases, with 6 bases between the two germline ends. The CDR3 runs 13 residues. The CDR3 bases are TGTGCCAGCAGACAAGATAGCAATCAGCCCCAGCATTTT. Translating gives CASRQDSNQPQHF. Combining the CDR3 with reference TRBV7-9 and TRBJ1-5 gives the whole variable domain DTGVSQNPRHKITKRGQNVTFRCDPISEHNRLYWYRQTLGQGPEFLTYFQNEAQLEKSRLLSDRFSAERPKGSFSTLEIQRTEQGDSAMYLCASRQDSNQPQHFGDGTRLSIL.

The V gene is TRBV14, the J gene TRBJ1-5; TRBD1 matches 11 bases. Trimming at V came to 4 bases and at J to 7 bases, leaving 9 bases not matched to a gene. The CDR3 runs 16 residues. CDR1 and CDR2 (germline): SGHDN, FVKESK. Written as DNA, the CDR3 is TGTGCCAGCAGCCTCCTCCAGGGACAGGGGGACCAGCCCCAGCATTTT. Its protein is CASSLLQGQGDQPQHF.

This clone was counted once. The genes are TRBV12-5 and TRBJ2-7, with 8 nucleotides matching TRBD1. The CDR3 totals 15 residues. Looked up from germline, CDR1 is LGHNT and CDR2 is FRNRAP. With V trimmed by 4 bases and J by 2 bases, 7 bases remained unmatched. In nucleotides, the CDR3 is TGTGCTAGTGGTTCCGACAGGGGAGGCCCCTACGAGCAGTACTTC. It yields the protein CASGSDRGGPYEQYF.

The chain couples TRBV18 to TRBJ1-3; a weak D match, TRBD1 (5 bases). This CDR3 has 17 amino acids. V was shortened by 5 bases and J by 3 bases, with 20 bases between the two germline ends. In germline, CDR1 is KGHSH, CDR2 LQKENI. CDR3: CASSSTVDRTVGNTIYF. CDR3 coding DNA: TGTGCCAGCTCATCCACCGTAGACAGAACCGTTGGAAACACCATATATTTT.

The chain links TRBV7-2 to TRBJ1-2; maybe TRBD1 (5 bases). V gave up 1 base and J gave up 3 bases, with 15 bases separating them. Germline V gives CDR1 SGHTA, CDR2 FQGNSA. This CDR3 spans 16 amino acids. The CDR3 coding sequence is TGTGCCAGCAGCTTAGTGTGGGGGGTTGGGGACTATGGCTACACCTTC. Protein sequence: CASSLVWGVGDYGYTF.

The V gene is TRBV29-1, the J gene TRBJ2-6; D gene uncertain. Between the trimmed V and J ends, which lost 5 bases and 1 base, there was a span of 12 bases. This CDR3 has 15 residues. Per germline, CDR1 SQVTM and CDR2 ANQGSEA. CDR3 region: CSVLAIRSGANVLTF. The CDR3 nucleotides read TGCAGCGTTTTAGCCATAAGGTCTGGGGCCAACGTCCTGACTTTC. The variable domain in full, completed from reference TRBV29-1 and TRBJ2-6, reads SAVISQKPSRDICQRGTSLTIQCQVDSQVTMMFWYRQQPGQSLTLIATANQGSEATYESGFVIDKFPISRPNLTFSTLTVSNMSPEDSSIYLCSVLAIRSGANVLTFGAGSRLTVL.

The V and J genes are TRBV9 and TRBJ2-7; 10 bases align to TRBD1. The J segment lost 3 bases and the V segment lost 4 bases, leaving 7 bases of the junction unmatched. The germline gives CDR1 SGDLS, CDR2 YYNGEE. This CDR3 is built from 15 residues. CDR3: CASSLGTGAGYEQYF. DNA for the CDR3: TGTGCCAGCAGCCTCGGGACAGGGGCTGGCTACGAGCAGTACTTC.

The table lists this clone with a few counts. The genes are TRBV4-1 and TRBJ1-5; 7 bases are a match to TRBD1. The CDR3 has 16 amino acids. V was pared by 0 bases and J by 4 bases, with 6 bases of the junction left unmatched. CDR1 is MGHRA, CDR2 YSYEKL, per germline. The CDR3 coding sequence is TGCGCCAGCAGCCAAGAACAGGGGAGGATAAATCAGCCCCAGCATTTT. It codes for CASSQEQGRINQPQHF.

The rearrangement uses TRBV6-6 and TRBJ2-2; no reliable D call. This CDR3 region has 11 residues. The V end was cut by 7 bases, the J end by 3 bases, with 3 bases between. Germline CDR1 is MNHNY and CDR2 is SVGAGI (reference sequence). Here the CDR3 reads CASTYTGELFF. The DNA of the CDR3 is TGTGCCAGCACGTACACCGGGGAGCTGTTTTTT.

CDR3 in DNA: TGTGCCAGCAGCCTAGGGACAGGCCCTTATCAGCCCCAGCATTTT. Protein product: CASSLGTGPYQPQHF. This rearrangement joins TRBV5-6 to TRBJ1-5; 8 bases map to TRBD1. The V segment lost 4 bases and the J segment 5 bases; nucleotides outside the gene matches: 8. The V gene's germline CDR1 is SGHDT and CDR2 YYEEEE. The CDR3 consists of 15 residues.

The chain employs TRBV13 and TRBJ2-7; TRBD2 agrees at 13 bases. There are 12 residues in the CDR3. Germline loops: CDR1 PRHDT, CDR2 FYEKMQ (reference sequence). Trimming removed 5 bases from V and 12 bases from J; junction bases left unmatched: 4. The CDR3, as DNA: TGTGCCAGCAGCGCGGGACTAGCGGGACCGTACTTC. This codes for CASSAGLAGPYF.

The DNA for the CDR3 is TGTGCCAGCAGCGTACAGTACAATGAGCAGTTCTTC. Its translation: CASSVQYNEQFF. The chain links TRBV9 to TRBJ2-1; D gene ambiguous. This CDR3 spans 12 amino acids. CDR1 and CDR2 (germline): SGDLS, YYNGEE. Trimming removed 1 base from V and 4 bases from J, with 3 bases in between.

The CDR3 loop is CASRWGVAYEQYF. The CDR3 DNA is TGCGCCAGCAGGTGGGGGGTTGCCTACGAGCAGTACTTC. The chain joins TRBV23-1 to TRBJ2-7; D may be TRBD2 (6 bases). TRBV23-1 is sorted into the ORF group, with uncertain function. V lost 6 bases and J 2 bases, leaving 11 bases between the germline ends. The CDR3 loop spans 13 amino acids.

The chain joins TRBV18 to TRBJ1-5; weak D call: TRBD1 (5 bases). CDR3 length: 15 residues. Germline-derived CDR1 and CDR2 are KGHSH and LQKENI. Deletions cut 6 bases from V and 2 bases from J, with 14 bases between. The CDR3 nucleotides read TGTGCCAGCTCCCCTGAAAGGGGCGGCAATCAGCCCCAGCATTTT. It encodes CASSPERGGNQPQHF.

The chain has TRBV7-9 and TRBJ2-7; TRBD1 agrees at 7 bases. The CDR3 is 15 amino acids. V trimming: 5 bases; J trimming: 1 base; junction bases outside the gene matches: 8. The V gene's germline CDR1 is SEHNR and CDR2 FQNEAQ (reference sequence). CDR3 bases: TGTGCCAGCAGCCCTCTACAGGGGTCATCCTACGAGCAGTACTTC. It encodes CASSPLQGSSYEQYF.

The rearrangement uses TRBV19 and TRBJ2-7; 9 positions match TRBD1. This CDR3 region has 16 residues. V lost 3 bases and J lost 5; bases outside the gene matches: 11. Looked up from germline, CDR1 is LNHDA and CDR2 is SQIVND (reference sequence). CDR3 protein: CASSIFYRGRYDEQYF. The CDR3 bases are TGTGCCAGTAGTATCTTCTACAGGGGGCGTTACGACGAGCAGTACTTC.

The rearrangement joins TRBV29-1 to TRBJ1-1, with D uncertain. Germline V gene sequence: CDR1 SQVTM, CDR2 ANQGSEA. This CDR3 has 11 amino acids. V lost 4 bases to trimming and J lost 3 bases, with 6 bases between them. This CDR3 reads CSVGGYTEAFF. DNA for the CDR3: TGCAGCGTTGGAGGGTACACTGAAGCTTTCTTT. The variable domain in full, completed from reference TRBV29-1 and TRBJ1-1, reads SAVISQKPSRDICQRGTSLTIQCQVDSQVTMMFWYRQQPGQSLTLIATANQGSEATYESGFVIDKFPISRPNLTFSTLTVSNMSPEDSSIYLCSVGGYTEAFFGQGTRLTVV.

This clone was observed a few times. V and J are TRBV19 and TRBJ2-5, with 7 bases aligning to TRBD2. The CDR3 is 15 residues long. Germline-derived CDR1 and CDR2 are LNHDA and SQIVND (reference sequence). Trimming removed 5 bases from V and 2 bases from J; junction bases left unmatched: 8. CDR3 sequence reads: CASSGAGASQETQYF. As DNA, the CDR3 is TGTGCCAGTAGTGGGGCGGGAGCGTCACAAGAGACCCAGTACTTC.

The chain is built from TRBV7-9 and TRBJ1-6; 9 nucleotides align to TRBD1. This CDR3 spans 16 amino acids. Germline trimming cut 5 bases from V and 8 bases from J; bases unmatched to any gene: 10. Germline CDR1 is SEHNR and CDR2 is FQNEAQ (reference sequence). The CDR3 DNA reads as TGTGCCAGCAGCGGTCAGGGACAGGGCATGGATTCACCCCTCCACTTT. It codes for CASSGQGQGMDSPLHF.

Only one count was recorded for this clone. The V gene is TRBV7-2, the J gene TRBJ2-7, with 7 positions matching TRBD1. CDR1 and CDR2 (germline): SGHTA, FQGNSA. J lost 0 bases, V lost 1 base, and 3 bases had no gene match. CDR3 length: 15 amino acids. The CDR3 coding sequence is TGTGCCAGCAGCTTAGAGGGGACAGTCTCCTACGAGCAGTACTTC. Encoded protein: CASSLEGTVSYEQYF.